These 22 T cell receptor beta chains were sequenced from one sample in a study of T cells in Graves' hyperthyroidism and ophthalmopathy. Amplified TCR beta CDR3 regions came from RNA transcripts. The TCR CDR3 was amplified in a first-round RT-PCR using the HTBI primer set. TCRdb analysed the multiplex PCR reads with MiXCR anew, one entry per CDR3 protein. This sample has 390,000 or so distinct CDR3 sequences, with roughly 14% found just once. Sequencing was done on a sample of blood. All receptors derive from a man younger than 35 with Graves' ophthalmopathy.

The CDR3 region is CASSLGLRGLAGTGELFF. In DNA, the CDR3 is TGTGCCAGCAGCCTCGGATTGCGAGGACTAGCGGGCACCGGGGAGCTGTTTTTT. This sequence joins TRBV5-5 and TRBJ2-2; 11 bases are a match to TRBD2. J lost 4 bases, V lost 4 bases, and 12 bases had no gene match. Germline V lookup: CDR1 SGHKS, CDR2 YYEKEE (reference sequence). The CDR3 is 18 residues long.

There are a few counts of this clonotype. This chain joins TRBV6-1 and TRBJ1-5; D possibly corresponds to TRBD1 (5 bases). CDR1 and CDR2 (germline): MNHNS, SASEGT. The V end was cut by 5 bases, the J end by 7 bases, with 15 bases between. This CDR3 comprises 14 residues. The CDR3 spells CASSLPGGKQPQHF. In DNA form, the CDR3 reads TGTGCCAGCAGTCTCCCCGGGGGGAAACAGCCCCAGCATTTT.

This clonotype was seen a handful of times. V and J are TRBV4-1 and TRBJ2-7; the D gene is possibly TRBD1 (6 bases). The V end lost 0 bases, the J end lost 6 bases, and 15 bases lay between the germline ends. This CDR3 has 15 amino acids. Germline CDR1 is MGHRA and CDR2 is YSYEKL. The CDR3 region is CASSQERQGTAEQYF. CDR3 nucleotide sequence: TGCGCCAGCAGCCAAGAAAGGCAGGGGACGGCCGAGCAGTACTTC.

This clonotype has a count of ten or more. J is TRBJ2-7 and V is TRBV6-1; the match to TRBD1 covers 8 bases. There are 15 residues in the CDR3. Looked up from germline, CDR1 is MNHNS and CDR2 is SASEGT. Germline trimming cut 5 bases from V and 5 bases from J; bases unmatched to any gene: 11. The CDR3 spells CASSPVNRGFDEQYF. CDR3 sequence (DNA): TGTGCCAGCAGTCCGGTAAACAGGGGGTTCGACGAGCAGTACTTC.

This clonotype was seen a few times. The chain uses TRBV18 and TRBJ1-5, with D unresolved. Germline lookup yields CDR1 KGHSH and CDR2 LQKENI. CDR3 length: 17 amino acids. With 3 bases removed from V and 0 bases from J, the gap between germline ends came to 15 bases. CDR3 DNA sequence: TGTGCCAGCTCACCCACCGGGAGGGATTATAGCAATCAGCCCCAGCATTTT. Its protein product is CASSPTGRDYSNQPQHF.

This clonotype occurred many times. The rearrangement uses TRBV5-1 and TRBJ1-2; no clear D. The CDR3 consists of 12 residues. Germline V gene lookup returns CDR1 SGHRS and CDR2 YFSETQ. V lost 5 bases to trimming and J lost 1 base, with 6 bases between them. CDR3 nucleotide sequence: TGCGCCAGCAGTCCCCTTAACTATGGCTACACCTTC. It is translated as CASSPLNYGYTF. Together with reference TRBV5-1 and TRBJ1-2, the CDR3 gives the full variable domain: KAGVTQTPRYLIKTRGQQVTLSCSPISGHRSVSWYQQTPGQGLQFLFEYFSETQRNKGNFPGRFSGRQFSNSRSEMNVSTLELGDSALYLCASSPLNYGYTFGSGTRLTVV.

This clonotype was seen repeatedly, ten times or more. In DNA form, the CDR3 reads TGTGCCACCAGTGATTTTGGGGGAAATTGGGATACGCAGTATTTT. Its protein product is CATSDFGGNWDTQYF. The rearrangement joins TRBV24-1 to TRBJ2-3, with D possibly being TRBD1 or TRBD2 (5 bases each). Germline values: CDR1 KGHDR, CDR2 SFDVKD. The CDR3 covers 15 residues. V was clipped by 1 base and J by 6 bases, with 13 bases between them.

V is TRBV24-1 and J is TRBJ2-1; a weak D match, TRBD2 (5 bases). The CDR3 is made up of 13 amino acids. V lost 9 bases and J 7 bases, leaving 15 bases between the germline ends. Per germline, CDR1 KGHDR and CDR2 SFDVKD. CDR3 sequence reads: CATSRRSLNEQFF. The CDR3 nucleotides are TGTGCCACCTCTAGGAGGAGCCTAAATGAGCAGTTCTTC.

There are many counts of this clonotype. The CDR3 region has the DNA TGTGCCTGGACCGCAGGAGGCGGGGAATTGGAGCAGTACTTC. It codes for CAWTAGGGELEQYF. V usage is TRBV30 and J usage is TRBJ2-7; tentatively, D is TRBD2 (6 bases). The length of the CDR3 is 14 residues. Trimming cost V 4 bases and J 7 bases, with 20 bases left between them. Germline V gene sequence: CDR1 GTSNPN, CDR2 SVGIG (reference sequence).

This clonotype was observed many times. V and J are TRBV12-3 or TRBV12-4 and TRBJ2-7; the D gene could be TRBD1 or TRBD2 (5 bases each). Trimming pared 6 bases from V and 7 bases from J, leaving 16 bases between. The CDR3 contains 13 residues. In nucleotides, the CDR3 is TGTGCCAGCAGCTCCGGGGCCTTGAGTGAGCAGTACTTC. It specifies CASSSGALSEQYF.

The V call is TRBV20-1, the J call TRBJ2-1; 9 bases map to TRBD2. The germline V gene encodes CDR1 DFQATT and CDR2 SNEGSKA (reference sequence). V lost 1 base, J lost 5 bases, and 6 bases stayed unmatched. This CDR3 is built from 15 residues. CDR3 loop: CSARAGTSRNNEQFF. CDR3 in DNA: TGCAGTGCTAGAGCCGGGACTAGCAGAAACAATGAGCAGTTCTTC.

This clonotype was seen only a few times. The V and J genes are TRBV19 and TRBJ2-2; D tentatively fits TRBD1 or TRBD2 (5 bases each). This CDR3 has 15 amino acids. Trimming took off 3 bases at V and 9 bases at J, with 17 bases between the two ends. The V gene's germline CDR1 is LNHDA and CDR2 SQIVND (reference sequence). The CDR3 sequence is CASSIGTPVRRELFF. The CDR3 DNA sequence: TGTGCCAGTAGTATCGGGACCCCCGTCAGGAGGGAGCTGTTTTTT.

About this clonotype itself: A single base separates this from a much larger clone, so it may be a read error. The rearrangement joins TRBV13 to TRBJ2-7, with 11 bases that match TRBD2. The length of the CDR3 is 15 residues. After removal of 5 bases from V and 6 bases from J, the junction contained 9 bases not matched to a gene. Per germline, CDR1 PRHDT and CDR2 FYEKMQ (reference sequence). The CDR3 DNA reads TGTGCCAGCAGCCGCGGGACTAGCGGCCTCTCCGAGCAGTACTTC. Translating it yields CASSRGTSGLSEQYF.

The chain recombines TRBV27 with TRBJ1-6, with D maybe TRBD1 (5 bases). Germline V CDR1 and CDR2: MNHEY, SMNVEV (reference sequence). The CDR3 length is 12 residues. The germline V and J ends were trimmed by 2 bases and 11 bases, with 7 bases remaining between them. The CDR3 is CASSLGGAPLHF. Here the CDR3 DNA reads TGTGCCAGCAGTTTAGGAGGGGCACCCCTCCACTTT.

This clonotype was counted a few times. V gene TRBV6-1 combines with J gene TRBJ2-3; TRBD2 matches 7 bases. The junction had 4 bases not matched to a gene; V was cut back by 6 bases and J by 1 base. The length of the CDR3 is 14 residues. Germline V gene lookup returns CDR1 MNHNS and CDR2 SASEGT. The CDR3 DNA reads TGTGCCAGCAGAGACGCGGGGGGCACAGATACGCAGTATTTT. Protein: CASRDAGGTDTQYF.

As to this clonotype: The conserved closing phenylalanine or tryptophan is absent in this CDR3, likely reflecting a read error. The gene calls are TRBV5-1 and TRBJ2-7; 10 positions agree with TRBD1. Losses at the gene ends were 0 bases for V and 4 bases for J; bases not matched to a gene: 1. This CDR3 comprises 14 residues. Germline loops: CDR1 SGHRS, CDR2 YFSETQ. CDR3 nucleotide sequence: TGCGCCAGCAGCTTGGGACAGGGGGCTTACGAGCAGTACCTC. It encodes CASSLGQGAYEQYL.

Turning to this clonotype: At one of its ends the junction is not consistent with the germline gene, which may arise from a read error. The rearrangement links TRBV20-1 to TRBJ2-3, with 10 bases fitting TRBD2. The CDR3 covers 15 residues. Looked up from germline, CDR1 is DFQATT and CDR2 is SNEGSKA (reference sequence). This chain's CDR3 is CGAHLSGGDWYTQYF. The CDR3 nucleotides read TGCGGTGCCCATCTCAGCGGGGGGGATTGGTATACGCAGTATTTT.

This clonotype was seen at least ten times. The chain couples TRBV6-4 to TRBJ2-7; 9 positions match TRBD2. Trimming removed 2 bases from V and 6 bases from J; junction bases left unmatched: 8. The germline CDR1 and CDR2 sequences are MRHNA and SNTAGT. CDR3 size: 15 residues. CDR3 DNA sequence: TGTGCCAGCAGTGACACAACTAGCGGGCGGGGCGAGCAGTACTTC. Its translation is CASSDTTSGRGEQYF.

This clonotype appeared many times. This chain joins TRBV28 and TRBJ2-5, with D tentatively TRBD2 (7 bases). V shed 7 bases and J shed 5 bases, with 14 bases lying between them. Germline lookup yields CDR1 MDHEN and CDR2 SYDVKM. The CDR3 runs to 13 residues. The CDR3 protein is CASTRGGGETQYF. The CDR3 coding sequence is TGTGCCAGCACCCGCGGGGGCGGGGAGACCCAGTACTTC.

The sample holds a few counts of this clonotype. This chain connects TRBV11-3 to TRBJ2-1, with D possibly called TRBD1 or TRBD2 (5 bases each). The germline V gene encodes CDR1 SGHNT and CDR2 YENEEA. V was clipped by 0 bases and J by 0 bases, with 12 bases between them. The CDR3 has 17 amino acids. The CDR3 DNA reads as TGTGCCAGCAGCTTAGAATTGGGGGTGAGCTCCTACAATGAGCAGTTCTTC. Its translation: CASSLELGVSSYNEQFF. The variable domain in full, with the rest retrieved from reference TRBV11-3 and TRBJ2-1, is EAGVVQSPRYKIIEKKQPVAFWCNPISGHNTLYWYLQNLGQGPELLIRYENEEAVDDSQLPKDRFSAERLKGVDSTLKIQPAELGDSAVYLCASSLELGVSSYNEQFFGPGTRLTVL.

This clonotype was seen only a few times. Given a much more abundant clone one base away, this may be a read error. V and J are TRBV6-2 or TRBV6-3 and TRBJ1-2; D not resolved. Germline V gene lookup returns CDR1 MNHEY and CDR2 SVGEGT. The CDR3 is made up of 15 amino acids. This CDR3 reads CASSYSTVRAYDYTF. For the CDR3, the DNA is TGTGCCAGCAGTTACTCGACCGTACGCGCGTATGACTACACCTTC.

This clonotype has ten or more counts. The chain carries TRBV5-1 and TRBJ2-7; 9 bases fit TRBD2. This CDR3 comprises 16 residues. J was trimmed by 2 bases and V by 4 bases; bases with no gene match: 10. The germline V gene has CDR1 SGHRS and CDR2 YFSETQ. In DNA form, the CDR3 reads TGCGCCAGCAGCGGCGGGAGGGGGGACACCACCTACGAGCAGTACTTC. Its protein is CASSGGRGDTTYEQYF.